These 26 T cell receptor beta chains were sequenced from one sample in a study of T cell responses to AZD1222 COVID-19 vaccine. Libraries were prepared by immunoSEQ multiplex PCR; TCRdb keeps only in-frame clonotypes and omits some of them. The sample gives more than 110,000 clones, 92% of which show up once; 2.5% to 4% is in the top ten. The input for sequencing was peripheral blood, taken 28 days after the second AZD1222 dose. These receptors were collected from an adult who received the AZD1222 COVID-19 vaccine.

This chain joins TRBV11-2 and TRBJ2-5; D not resolved. Germline assignment: CDR1 SGHAT and CDR2 FQNNGV. The CDR3 sequence is 14 residues long. Trimming shortened V by 3 bases and J by 1 base, and 9 bases separated the two germline ends. The CDR3 here is CASSFLWGQETQYF. In DNA, the CDR3 is TGTGCCAGCAGCTTCCTCTGGGGCCAAGAGACCCAGTACTTC.

The CDR3 reads CASSQGQGLSGNTIYF. The CDR3 DNA reads as TGTGCCAGCAGCCAGGGACAGGGATTATCTGGAAACACCATATATTTT. The genes are TRBV7-6 and TRBJ1-3, with 9 bases identical to TRBD1. This CDR3 has 16 amino acids. CDR1 SGHVS and CDR2 FNYEAQ come from the germline V gene. Trimming at V came to 5 bases and at J to 1 base, leaving 6 bases not matched to a gene.

The CDR3 region is CASSTVRTGGTYEQYF. CDR3 DNA sequence: TGTGCCAGCAGTACGGTCCGGACAGGGGGCACGTACGAGCAGTACTTC. The J gene is TRBJ2-7, the V gene TRBV27, with TRBD1 identical over 11 bases. The CDR3 runs to 16 residues. With V trimmed by 5 bases and J by 4 bases, 10 bases remained unmatched. In germline, CDR1 is MNHEY, CDR2 SMNVEV (reference sequence).

This clone appeared once. J is TRBJ2-7 and V is TRBV11-2; 7 nucleotides agree with TRBD2. The junction had 10 bases not matched to a gene; V was cut back by 4 bases and J by 4 bases. The CDR3 is made up of 15 amino acids. Germline V gene data show CDR1 as SGHAT and CDR2 as FQNNGV. The CDR3 DNA is TGTGCCAGCAGCTCGGGAGGATCCTATCCTTACGAGCAGTACTTC. Translation: CASSSGGSYPYEQYF.

This sequence joins TRBV28 and TRBJ1-5; D is possibly TRBD1 (6 bases). V shed 2 bases and J shed 3 bases, with 11 bases lying between them. Germline-derived CDR1 and CDR2 are MDHEN and SYDVKM. This CDR3 comprises 15 residues. This CDR3 reads CASSLRGGYNQPQHF. DNA of the CDR3: TGTGCCAGCAGTTTAAGAGGGGGTTACAATCAGCCCCAGCATTTT.

The chain recombines TRBV24-1 with TRBJ2-1, with 8 positions matching TRBD2. Germline CDR1 is KGHDR and CDR2 is SFDVKD. This CDR3 spans 16 amino acids. Losses at the gene ends were 7 bases for V and 7 bases for J; bases not matched to a gene: 14. CDR3: CATSDLTSVGFNEQFF. The DNA for the CDR3 is TGTGCCACCAGCGACCTGACTAGCGTGGGCTTTAATGAGCAGTTCTTC.

This clone was observed a single time. V usage is TRBV28 and J usage is TRBJ2-2; tentatively, D is TRBD1 (6 bases). This CDR3 spans 14 amino acids. V was cut by 7 bases and J by 1 base, with 10 bases left in between. Germline CDR1 is MDHEN and CDR2 is SYDVKM. CDR3: CASTLGQNTGELFF. CDR3 coding DNA: TGTGCCAGCACCCTGGGACAGAACACCGGGGAGCTGTTTTTT.

J is TRBJ1-5 and V is TRBV6-5; D not certain. V dropped 2 bases and J dropped 9 bases, with 17 bases sitting between them. The CDR3 has 15 amino acids. Germline CDR1 is MNHEY and CDR2 is SVGAGI. The CDR3 spells CASSYRVGRLWPQHF. The CDR3 region has the DNA TGTGCCAGCAGTTACAGGGTCGGGAGACTTTGGCCCCAGCATTTT.

The V and J genes are TRBV3-1 (or the pseudogene TRBV3-2) and TRBJ2-5; 11 bases fit TRBD1. Looked up from germline, CDR1 is LGHDT and CDR2 is YNNKEL (reference sequence). The CDR3 loop spans 16 amino acids. The J segment lost 5 bases and the V segment lost 4 bases, leaving 9 bases of the junction unmatched. CDR3 DNA sequence: TGTGCCAGCAGCCCCCGGACAGGGGGCAATTTGGAGACCCAGTACTTC. It codes for CASSPRTGGNLETQYF.

The chain combines TRBV24-1 with TRBJ1-2, with a tentative D call TRBD1 (6 bases). Deletions cut 7 bases from V and 1 base from J, with 9 bases between. The CDR3 is 13 amino acids. Germline loops: CDR1 KGHDR, CDR2 SFDVKD. In DNA, the CDR3 is TGTGCCACCAGCTCGGACAGTAACTATGGCTACACCTTC. Translated, it gives CATSSDSNYGYTF.

The chain recombines TRBV19 with TRBJ2-7; TRBD1 or TRBD2 may be the D gene (5 bases each). The CDR3 is made up of 13 amino acids. V was cut by 11 bases and J by 0 bases, with 14 bases left in between. Germline V gives CDR1 LNHDA, CDR2 SQIVND (reference sequence). CDR3 residues: CAGEVGRSYEQYF. DNA for the CDR3: TGTGCCGGAGAGGTGGGACGCTCCTACGAGCAGTACTTC.

The chain links TRBV7-2 to TRBJ1-5, with 9 bases identical to TRBD1. The CDR3 length is 16 residues. Germline-derived CDR1 and CDR2 are SGHTA and FQGNSA. V lost 1 base, J lost 3 bases, and 4 bases stayed unmatched. The CDR3 region has the DNA TGTGCCAGCAGCTTAGGACAGGGGGGCCTCAATCAGCCCCAGCATTTT. Protein sequence: CASSLGQGGLNQPQHF.

The chain links TRBV9 to TRBJ1-1; TRBD1 is a possible D gene (5 bases). The CDR3 runs 15 residues. Trimming left V 0 bases short and J 1 base short, with 10 bases between. Germline V gene sequence: CDR1 SGDLS, CDR2 YYNGEE. The CDR3 region has the DNA TGTGCCAGCAGCGTAGACGCAGGGACGAACACTGAAGCTTTCTTT. This translates into CASSVDAGTNTEAFF.

This clone was counted a few times. The rearrangement links TRBV5-4 to TRBJ1-2; D remains ambiguous. The V and J ends lost 0 bases and 6 bases respectively, with 15 bases between them. The germline V gene has CDR1 SGHNT and CDR2 YYREEE (reference sequence). The CDR3 is 15 amino acids. CDR3 bases: TGTGCCAGCAGCTTGGCACAAGCACTTCTTGATGGCTACACCTTC. This gives the protein CASSLAQALLDGYTF.

This chain connects TRBV5-1 to TRBJ1-2; D not resolved. The CDR3 covers 19 residues. Trimming stripped 0 bases from V and 0 bases from J, with 21 bases between. Germline V gene sequence: CDR1 SGHRS, CDR2 YFSETQ. CDR3 bases: TGCGCCAGCAGCTTGGCCCTACGTCCAGATCGGGCAGCTAACTATGGCTACACCTTC. This sequence encodes CASSLALRPDRAANYGYTF.

This chain joins TRBV7-9 and TRBJ2-7; TRBD2 is a possible D gene (6 bases). This CDR3 has 13 residues. Trimming removed 1 base from V and 5 bases from J, with 9 bases in between. The germline V gene has CDR1 SEHNR and CDR2 FQNEAQ (reference sequence). CDR3 protein: CASSLGLVDEQYF. The CDR3 DNA is TGTGCCAGCAGCTTAGGACTAGTCGACGAGCAGTACTTC.

V and J are TRBV28 and TRBJ1-1, with no clear D. Trimming pared 3 bases from V and 0 bases from J, leaving 8 bases between. The V gene's germline CDR1 is MDHEN and CDR2 SYDVKM. The CDR3 sequence is 14 residues long. The CDR3: CASSFRGLNTEAFF. Here the CDR3 DNA reads TGTGCCAGCAGTTTTAGAGGGCTGAACACTGAAGCTTTCTTT.

Here the CDR3 DNA reads TGTGCCAGCAGCTCGTACCGGGACAGTCCCTACGAGCAGTACTTC. Amino acid sequence: CASSSYRDSPYEQYF. V and J are TRBV7-2 and TRBJ2-7; 7 bases are shared with TRBD1. Germline CDR1 reads SGHTA; CDR2 reads FQGNSA. The ends lost 4 bases at V and 2 bases at J; junction bases unmatched: 8. The CDR3 spans 15 residues.

CDR3 bases: TGTGCCACCAGTGAATCGGGACAGGGAAAAGAGACCCAGTACTTC. It yields the protein CATSESGQGKETQYF. The gene calls are TRBV24-1 and TRBJ2-5; 9 bases map to TRBD1. V lost 4 bases, J lost 3 bases, and 5 bases stayed unmatched. This CDR3 spans 15 amino acids. Germline-derived CDR1 and CDR2 are KGHDR and SFDVKD.

This chain links TRBV28 with TRBJ2-3; 8 bases align to TRBD1. Germline V lookup: CDR1 MDHEN, CDR2 SYDVKM. The CDR3 has 16 residues. With 5 bases clipped from V and 2 bases from J, the junction kept 9 bases outside the gene matches. The CDR3 nucleotides are TGTGCCAGCAGTGGACCAGGGGGCCCTACCACAGATACGCAGTATTTT. It yields the protein CASSGPGGPTTDTQYF.

The chain uses TRBV6-2 or TRBV6-3 and TRBJ2-2; D gene ambiguous. The V gene lost 3 bases and the J gene lost 0 bases, with 8 bases spanning the gap. This CDR3 contains 15 residues. Germline CDR1 reads MNHEY; CDR2 reads SVGEGT. This chain's CDR3 is CASSYWLANTGELFF. The DNA for the CDR3 is TGTGCCAGCAGTTATTGGCTAGCGAACACCGGGGAGCTGTTTTTT.

V is TRBV7-9 and J is TRBJ2-1; tentative D call: TRBD2 (5 bases). Germline-derived CDR1 and CDR2 are SEHNR and FQNEAQ (reference sequence). V lost 3 bases to trimming and J lost 10 bases, with 10 bases between them. The CDR3 sequence is 12 residues long. The chain's CDR3 is CASSFGPGEQFF. The CDR3 DNA is TGTGCCAGCAGCTTTGGCCCGGGAGAGCAGTTCTTC.

V is TRBV4-1 and J is TRBJ2-3; 8 nucleotides align to TRBD2. V lost 0 bases, J lost 2 bases, and 4 bases stayed unmatched. This CDR3 is built from 16 residues. In germline, CDR1 is MGHRA, CDR2 YSYEKL. The CDR3 sequence is CASSQEASGHTDTQYF. Written as DNA, the CDR3 is TGCGCCAGCAGCCAAGAAGCTAGCGGGCACACAGATACGCAGTATTTT.

The chain joins TRBV30 to TRBJ1-2, with a possible D match to TRBD1 (5 bases). The length of the CDR3 is 13 residues. Per the germline V gene, CDR1 is GTSNPN and CDR2 is SVGIG (reference sequence). The V end lost 2 bases, the J end lost 8 bases, and 15 bases lay between the germline ends. The CDR3 DNA sequence: TGTGCCTGGAGTATGGGGCAGTATCGAGGCTACACCTTC. Amino acid sequence: CAWSMGQYRGYTF. Full variable domain (rest looked up from reference TRBV30 and TRBJ1-2): SQTIHQWPATLVQPVGSPLSLECTVEGTSNPNLYWYRQAAGRGLQLLFYSVGIGQISSEVPQNLSASRPQDRQFILSSKKLLLSDSGFYLCAWSMGQYRGYTFGSGTRLTVV.

This rearrangement joins TRBV10-3 to TRBJ1-2; tentatively, D is TRBD1 (5 bases). Trimming shortened V by 5 bases and J by 8 bases, and 15 bases separated the two germline ends. From germline, CDR1 is ENHRY and CDR2 SYGVKD. CDR3 length: 13 residues. Written as DNA, the CDR3 is TGTGCCATCAGTTTAGAGGGCAAGGGGGGCTACACCTTC. Protein sequence: CAISLEGKGGYTF.

The chain employs TRBV2 and TRBJ1-2; D is unresolved. V lost 3 bases and J lost 1, with 15 bases in between. Germline assignment: CDR1 SNHLY and CDR2 FYNNEI. The CDR3 is 16 residues long. The CDR3 is CASSEAGLGLNYGYTF. In nucleotides, the CDR3 is TGTGCCAGCAGTGAGGCTGGACTCGGGCTTAACTATGGCTACACCTTC. Filled out from reference TRBV2 and TRBJ1-2, the complete variable domain reads EPEVTQTPSHQVTQMGQEVILRCVPISNHLYFYWYRQILGQKVEFLVSFYNNEISEKSEIFDDQFSVERPDGSNFTLKIRSTKLEDSAMYFCASSEAGLGLNYGYTFGSGTRLTVV.